This T cell receptor (beta chain) stems from a study of shared clonotypes between healthy human individuals (dated by TCRdb to 2020 to 2021). Notes on the research overall: A few men and a couple of women, aged 18 to 49 years, made up the cohort. For each donor, CD4 naive and CD4 memory were each given three plates, CD8 naive was given two plates, and CD8 memory was given one plate. Different laboratories and diverse techniques were used to prepare libraries and sequence TCR repertoires, to increase sequencing depth and limit assay-specific biases. Leukapheresis yielded between about 0.85 and 10 billion PBMCs per donor. To estimate repertoire size and how much clonotype sharing occurs between individuals, the study deeply sequenced the blood TCR repertoires of roughly 5 healthy adults.

The junction shows trimming of 5 bases on V and 1 base on J, and the gene matches do not reach 6 bases of it. CDR1 and CDR2 were assigned from the germline V gene (reference sequence) as PRHDT and FYEKMQ. The CDR3 holds 15 amino acids from the cysteine to the phenylalanine. Only CDR3 DNA remains: 45 bases, in frame from the first base. CD8 naive samples were obtained by positive selection for CCR7 among CD45RO-negative cells, yielding a CD45RA+CCR7+ population from which TemRA cells were excluded. Healthy HIV-negative adults with no recently reported acute infections or vaccinations were included as donors. Every donor was a Caucasian adult living in Nashville, Tennessee, USA. After blood collection by leukapheresis, PBMCs were isolated using Ficoll-Histopaque density gradient centrifugation and then cryopreserved in the vapor phase of liquid nitrogen. Analytical flow cytometry was used to check the purity and quantity of each magnetically sorted T cell population. Each sorted fraction had its genomic DNA isolated and then quantified by UV absorbance on a Nanodrop 2000c.

This clone showed up just once. Its antigen is still unknown. No base-level quality is on record; no much larger clone is a single base apart. TCR CDR3 regions were amplified from genomic DNA by multiplex PCR using the deep immunoSEQ assay. For each cell subset, the extracted genomic DNA was distributed evenly across all wells of several immunoSEQ 96-well plates, and each plate served as one replicate. For sorted subsets, each replicate PCR was loaded with roughly 0.2 ug genomic DNA, equivalent to 25,000 to 35,000 T cell genomes. Purified libraries were quantified with a Qubit 3.0 fluorometer, sized on a Bioanalyzer 2100, and re-quantified with the KAPA Library Quantification kit. Every immunoSEQ 96-well plate was sequenced on a separate single-read 150-cycle Illumina NextSeq 550 flow cell. Turning to the authors' computational methods: Because only junctional sequences without quality scores were contained in the immunoSEQ output, filtering matching that applied to full-length reads could not be performed. To assign V/J genes and CDR3, sequences were annotated using PyIR, a Python wrapper for IgBLAST v1.9, with IMGT germline references. Reads with weak V/J assignments (E-value above 1e-6), missing CDR3, stop codons, out-of-frame junctions, or ambiguous translated residues were removed. V3J clonotypes were defined as sequences sharing the same inferred V gene, J gene, and CDR3 amino acid sequence. The percentage overlap between two repertoires was calculated by dividing the number of shared unique clonotypes by the size of the smaller repertoire. Richness of each repertoire was evaluated using RTK rarefaction, the Chao1 estimator, and Recon v2.1 estimates of unobserved clonotypes. Generation probabilities for all TCRbeta clonotypes obtained by the gDNA method from several donors were computed using OLGA. TCRdb retrieved this table from immuneACCESS and kept in-frame rearrangements only. Not all clones are present; in checked studies, unresolved V genes account for under half, and no reason is known for the remainder. V and J calls and clone size are given by that table; D and trimming were obtained from the DNA. Recorded for this sample are roughly 2,000,000 clones; about 95% of them occurred a single time. In total, the top ten clones hold 1% to 1.5% of the sample.

Study-wide findings and limitations: Incomplete sequencing was indicated by rarefaction of sorted-subset datasets, despite the large sequencing depth. The small number of donors limited the genetic and exposure-history diversity represented. Sampling was restricted to blood, and TCR repertoires in tissues likely differ from the TCR repertoires found in blood. Pairwise subsampling led to the expectation that sequencing depth would affect the degree of clonotype sharing among donors. Compared with non-shared clonotypes, clonotypes shared by all four sorted-subset donors had higher generation probabilities. About 5% of naive CD4, more than 3% of naive CD8, roughly 2.4% of memory CD4, and more than 0.35% of memory CD8 clonotypes were shared across several donors. Naive subsets generally had larger estimated clonotype richness than memory subsets.

This receptor was taken from a man aged 18 to 35 in good health. The sample consisted of naive CD8+ T cells sorted from blood. This sample's cell subset or site label indicates: CD45RA+CCR7+. The rearrangement combines TRBV13 with TRBJ2-7, and TRBD2 aligns with 9 junction nucleotides. The base sequence is TGTGCCAGCAGCCCACCTACTAGCGGGTCCTACGAGCAGTACTTC. Its coded protein is CASSPPTSGSYEQYF.